One sample yielded the 20 T cell receptor beta chains listed below, sequenced in a study of T cells in Graves' hyperthyroidism and ophthalmopathy. Amplification of TCR beta CDR3 regions was performed using RNA transcripts as template. The primer set for the first-round RT-PCR of the TCR CDR3 was HTBI. One entry per CDR3 protein results from TCRdb running MiXCR on the multiplex PCR reads. This sample has about 270,000 distinct CDR3 sequences; more than 20% occur once, and the top ten carry roughly 35%. The sample was blood. The receptors originated from a woman aged 40 to 50 with Graves' ophthalmopathy.

This clonotype has ten or more counts. This sequence joins TRBV6-1 and TRBJ2-5, with a weak D call TRBD1 (6 bases). Germline V CDR1 and CDR2: MNHNS, SASEGT. The CDR3 totals 15 residues. V gave up 5 bases and J gave up 5 bases, with 18 bases separating them. The CDR3 loop is CASSPYRVDGETQYF. The CDR3 DNA reads as TGTGCCAGCAGTCCTTACAGGGTCGACGGGGAGACCCAGTACTTC.

V gene TRBV6-1 combines with J gene TRBJ1-6; no clear D gene. Germline values: CDR1 MNHNS, CDR2 SASEGT. V lost 8 bases and J 7 bases, leaving 12 bases between the germline ends. The CDR3 runs 13 residues. CDR3 amino acids: CASGLGPNSPLHF. Written as DNA, the CDR3 is TGTGCCAGCGGCCTCGGGCCAAATTCACCCCTCCACTTT.

The chain recombines TRBV12-3 or TRBV12-4 with TRBJ1-5; D is unclear. The V end lost 7 bases, the J end lost 0 bases, and 7 bases lay between the germline ends. The CDR3 consists of 13 residues. CDR3 bases: TGTGCCAGCACGGGAAATAGCAATCAGCCCCAGCATTTT. It yields the protein CASTGNSNQPQHF.

This clonotype was detected many times. The chain has TRBV28 and TRBJ2-7; tentatively, D is TRBD1 (6 bases). Trimming stripped 4 bases from V and 2 bases from J, with 12 bases between. CDR3 length: 14 residues. Germline CDR1 is MDHEN and CDR2 is SYDVKM. Here the CDR3 DNA reads TGTGCCAGCAGTTCCACAGGGTTACCCTACGAGCAGTACTTC. Its translation is CASSSTGLPYEQYF.

This clonotype was detected many times. The chain uses TRBV19 and TRBJ1-5; TRBD1 is a possible D gene (6 bases). The CDR3 runs 12 residues. CDR1 is LNHDA, CDR2 SQIVND, per germline (reference sequence). Trimming left V 5 bases short and J 10 bases short, with 12 bases between. DNA of the CDR3: TGTGCCAGTAGTTCAGGGGTTAGTCCCCAGCATTTT. Translated, it gives CASSSGVSPQHF.

This clonotype has at least ten counts. The rearrangement joins TRBV24-1 to TRBJ2-5; 10 nucleotides match TRBD1. Germline trimming cut 1 base from V and 3 bases from J; bases unmatched to any gene: 1. From germline, CDR1 is KGHDR and CDR2 SFDVKD. The CDR3 has 15 amino acids. The CDR3 nucleotides are TGTGCCACCAGTGATTTAGGGACAGGGGAAGAGACCCAGTACTTC. Residues: CATSDLGTGEETQYF.

The V call is TRBV7-2, the J call TRBJ2-7, with D perhaps matching TRBD1 or TRBD2 (5 bases each). Trimming took 1 base from V and 11 from J, leaving 15 bases between them. Germline-derived CDR1 and CDR2 are SGHTA and FQGNSA. CDR3 length: 13 amino acids. Here the CDR3 DNA reads TGTGCCAGCAGCTTAGATGGGGGTCCCCGCAAGTACTTC. This codes for CASSLDGGPRKYF.

The V call is TRBV6-1, the J call TRBJ1-2; 10 nucleotides agree with TRBD1. CDR3 size: 15 residues. Germline V gene lookup returns CDR1 MNHNS and CDR2 SASEGT. The V gene end was trimmed by 1 base and the J gene end by 3 bases; junction bases not matched to a gene: 2. The DNA for the CDR3 is TGTGCCAGCAGTGAAGTTGGGACAGGGGACTATGGCTACACCTTC. Protein: CASSEVGTGDYGYTF.

The table lists this clonotype with many counts. The chain combines TRBV12-3 or TRBV12-4 with TRBJ2-7, with D hard to call. With 2 bases removed from V and 0 bases from J, the gap between germline ends came to 5 bases. The CDR3 has 13 amino acids. The CDR3 spells CASSLSTSYEQYF. The DNA of the CDR3 is TGTGCCAGCAGTTTAAGTACCTCCTACGAGCAGTACTTC.

This clonotype was observed many times. The chain is built from TRBV2 and TRBJ1-6; D is uncertain. Germline assignment: CDR1 SNHLY and CDR2 FYNNEI. The CDR3 extends over 15 amino acids. Trimming took off 3 bases at V and 7 bases at J, with 13 bases between the two ends. The CDR3: CASSESGVQNSPLHF. CDR3 nucleotides: TGTGCCAGCAGTGAGTCTGGAGTTCAGAATTCACCCCTCCACTTT.

This clonotype has at least ten counts. V usage is TRBV6-1 and J usage is TRBJ1-1; D ambiguous. The germline gives CDR1 MNHNS, CDR2 SASEGT. The CDR3 has 12 amino acids. Trimming cost V 4 bases and J 11 bases, with 14 bases left between them. This CDR3 is CASSGTNLVAFF. DNA for the CDR3: TGTGCCAGCAGTGGAACTAACTTGGTGGCTTTCTTT.

This clonotype was picked up many times. The chain uses TRBV3-1 and TRBJ2-2, with 7 bases that match TRBD1. The V gene's germline CDR1 is LGHDT and CDR2 YNNKEL (reference sequence). The CDR3 length is 17 residues. With 3 bases clipped from V and 3 bases from J, the junction kept 10 bases outside the gene matches. The CDR3 DNA reads as TGTGCCAGCAGCCATCCGAGGGGGCAGGGGGACACCGGGGAGCTGTTTTTT. Protein: CASSHPRGQGDTGELFF.

This clonotype has at least ten counts. This sequence joins TRBV7-8 and TRBJ1-2; 7 nucleotides align to TRBD1. J gave up 0 bases and V 2 bases, and 3 bases lay outside the gene matches. CDR1 and CDR2 (germline): SGHVS, FQNEAQ. The CDR3 loop spans 15 amino acids. For the CDR3, the DNA is TGTGCCAGCAGCTTATGGGGGACAGCTAACTATGGCTACACCTTC. It yields the protein CASSLWGTANYGYTF. Using reference TRBV7-8 and TRBJ1-2 for the parts outside the CDR3, the full variable domain is GAGVSQSPRYKVAKRGQDVALRCDPISGHVSLFWYQQALGQGPEFLTYFQNEAQLDKSGLPSDRFFAERPEGSVSTLKIQRTQQEDSAVYLCASSLWGTANYGYTFGSGTRLTVV.

This clonotype was seen many times. V and J are TRBV9 and TRBJ1-2, with D hard to call. The CDR3 is made up of 14 amino acids. Germline V CDR1 and CDR2: SGDLS, YYNGEE. V gave up 4 bases and J gave up 2 bases, with 12 bases separating them. DNA for the CDR3: TGTGCCAGCAGCCCCGTAGGCGGAAACTATGGCTACACCTTC. Amino acids: CASSPVGGNYGYTF.

This clonotype was observed many times. This chain links TRBV6-5 with TRBJ1-1; no reliable D call. Germline values: CDR1 MNHEY, CDR2 SVGAGI. This CDR3 contains 13 residues. V lost 7 bases and J lost 5, with 14 bases in between. This CDR3 reads CASTPPGRTEAFF. For the CDR3, the DNA is TGTGCCAGCACCCCACCCGGAAGGACTGAAGCTTTCTTT.

Many counts were recorded for this clonotype. V gene TRBV27 combines with J gene TRBJ2-7, with D perhaps matching TRBD1 (6 bases). This CDR3 comprises 16 residues. The germline gives CDR1 MNHEY, CDR2 SMNVEV (reference sequence). Trimming stripped 6 bases from V and 2 bases from J, with 20 bases between. The CDR3: CASRTTSGVCPYEQYF. The CDR3 DNA is TGTGCCAGCAGGACTACCTCAGGGGTCTGTCCCTACGAGCAGTACTTC.

The chain recombines TRBV6-1 with TRBJ2-7, with TRBD2 matching 12 bases. Germline lookup yields CDR1 MNHNS and CDR2 SASEGT. The CDR3 consists of 15 residues. V gave up 4 bases and J gave up 4 bases; unmatched junction bases: 5. The CDR3 sequence: CASSASGRAVYEQYF. The CDR3 nucleotides are TGTGCCAGCAGTGCTAGCGGGAGGGCCGTATACGAGCAGTACTTC.

This clonotype was recorded at least ten times. The CDR3 protein is CASSPNRGPYEQYF. CDR3 bases: TGTGCCAGCTCACCTAACAGGGGGCCCTACGAGCAGTACTTC. The chain links TRBV18 to TRBJ2-7, with 9 bases matching TRBD1. J lost 2 bases, V lost 3 bases, and 2 bases had no gene match. Looked up from germline, CDR1 is KGHSH and CDR2 is LQKENI. The CDR3 extends over 14 amino acids.

The V gene is TRBV5-1, the J gene TRBJ2-7, with D perhaps matching TRBD2 (5 bases). Trimming shortened V by 4 bases and J by 2 bases, and 16 bases separated the two germline ends. Germline CDR1 is SGHRS and CDR2 is YFSETQ. The CDR3 loop spans 15 amino acids. Written as DNA, the CDR3 is TGCGCCAGCAGCGGAGGCCGGTTGGGGACCTACGAGCAGTACTTC. Translated: CASSGGRLGTYEQYF.

The sample holds many counts of this clonotype. The chain recombines TRBV4-2 with TRBJ2-5; D remains unclear. Trimming pared 6 bases from V and 5 bases from J, leaving 13 bases between. This CDR3 has 13 residues. The V gene's germline CDR1 is LGHNA and CDR2 YNFKEQ. The CDR3, as DNA: TGTGCCAGCAGAGGTTTTAACGCGGAGACCCAGTACTTC. This translates into CASRGFNAETQYF.